This paragraph covers one T cell receptor (beta chain) sequence. With V trimmed by 5 bases and J by 4 bases, 6 bases remained unmatched. Germline assignment: CDR1 SEHNR and CDR2 FQNEAQ (reference sequence). This CDR3 has 15 amino acids. Method: immunoSEQ multiplex PCR; TCRdb's copy keeps in-frame clones and lacks some. The data contain about 120,000 clones, more than 75% of them singletons. This specimen belongs to a study of blood T cell repertoires in COVID-19. Study background: Italy, Spain and the United States were the sources of the convalescent and acute COVID-19 samples.

The clonotype was recovered from a man aged 40-49 years with acute or convalescent COVID-19. Sequencing was performed on peripheral blood. The chain combines TRBV7-9 with TRBJ2-3, with TRBD2 identical over 10 bases. The CDR3 reads CASSTASGSADTQYF. CDR3 bases: TGTGCCAGCAGCACAGCTAGCGGGAGTGCAGATACGCAGTATTTT.